This T cell receptor beta chain originates from a study of T cell changes during pregnancy in multiple sclerosis. CDR1 is SNHLY and CDR2 is FYNNEI in the germline V gene. The CDR3 consists of 14 residues. J lost 8 bases, V lost 6 bases, and 3 bases had no gene match. Profiling relied on immunoSEQ multiplex PCR, and the TCRdb table lists in-frame clones only, not all of them. Among 90,000 to 120,000 clones listed, roughly 93% were seen once. The J gene is TRBJ2-1, the V gene TRBV2; TRBD2 matches at 14 bases. Source: peripheral blood, taken before pregnancy. The TCR was taken from a female donor with multiple sclerosis, enrolled in a pregnancy study. The CDR3 nucleotides read TGTGCCAGCAGGGGACTAGCGGGAGTCCATGAGCAGTTCTTC. This translates into CASRGLAGVHEQFF.